The 19 T cell receptor beta chains in this list originate from one sample, sequenced in a study of early T cells in non-severe SARS-CoV-2 infection. TCRdb independently ran MiXCR on the 5' RACE reads; one entry per CDR3 protein. The sample shows about 56,000 distinct CDR3 sequences, about 16% of them seen only once. The starting material was whole blood, obtained at baseline. All receptors derive from an adult who was a healthcare worker with PCR-confirmed SARS-CoV-2 infection or an uninfected control (not recorded which).

The J gene is TRBJ1-1, the V gene TRBV7-3; 9 bases are a match to TRBD1. The CDR3 consists of 15 residues. Looked up from germline, CDR1 is SGHTA and CDR2 is FQGTGA. Germline trimming cut 5 bases from V and 3 bases from J; bases unmatched to any gene: 7. CDR3 amino acids: CASSTGTGSHTEAFF. DNA for the CDR3: TGTGCCAGCAGCACAGGGACAGGGAGCCACACTGAAGCTTTCTTT.

The chain couples TRBV7-2 to TRBJ2-2; D not resolved. The CDR3 contains 12 residues. V lost 2 bases and J lost 7, with 5 bases in between. Per germline, CDR1 SGHTA and CDR2 FQGNSA. The CDR3, as DNA: TGTGCCAGCAGCTTATATGGCGGGGAGCTGTTTTTT. Its protein product is CASSLYGGELFF.

In this sample, this clonotype turned up a few times. The chain carries TRBV6-6 and TRBJ2-1; TRBD2 matches 9 bases. The CDR3 extends over 15 amino acids. V lost 2 bases and J lost 8; bases outside the gene matches: 7. CDR1 and CDR2 (germline): MNHNY, SVGAGI (reference sequence). Here the CDR3 DNA reads TGTGCCAGCAGTTACCCCCGACTAGCGGTGCATGAGCAGTTCTTC. Protein sequence: CASSYPRLAVHEQFF.

The rearrangement uses TRBV7-8 and TRBJ2-3, with 9 positions matching TRBD2. The CDR3 is 14 residues long. J gave up 5 bases and V 0 bases, and 0 bases lay outside the gene matches. Germline V gene sequence: CDR1 SGHVS, CDR2 FQNEAQ. The CDR3 reads CASSLASGGDTQYF. The CDR3 nucleotides are TGTGCCAGCAGCTTAGCTAGCGGGGGAGATACGCAGTATTTT.

The J gene is TRBJ2-7, the V gene TRBV9; D perhaps matches TRBD1 (6 bases). Germline CDR1 SGDLS, CDR2 YYNGEE. V lost 0 bases and J 0 bases, leaving 7 bases between the germline ends. This CDR3 comprises 14 residues. CDR3 sequence reads: CASSVVDSSYEQYF. In DNA, the CDR3 is TGTGCCAGCAGCGTAGTGGACAGCTCCTACGAGCAGTACTTC. The variable domain in full, completed from reference TRBV9 and TRBJ2-7, reads DSGVTQTPKHLITATGQRVTLRCSPRSGDLSVYWYQQSLDQGLQFLIQYYNGEERAKGNILERFSAQQFPDLHSELNLSSLELGDSALYFCASSVVDSSYEQYFGPGTRLTVT.

This clonotype turned up a few times. This chain joins TRBV24-1 and TRBJ2-5, with unresolved D. V was cut by 8 bases and J by 3 bases, with 15 bases left in between. This CDR3 is 14 amino acids long. CDR1 is KGHDR, CDR2 SFDVKD, per germline. For the CDR3, the DNA is TGTGCCACCAATTCTCTGGACGCAAAAGAGACCCAGTACTTC. Its translation is CATNSLDAKETQYF.

V usage is TRBV27 and J usage is TRBJ2-4; D may be TRBD2 (6 bases). The CDR3 extends over 16 amino acids. Trimming took off 4 bases at V and 0 bases at J, with 13 bases between the two ends. The germline gives CDR1 MNHEY, CDR2 SMNVEV (reference sequence). Here the CDR3 reads CASSSIAAVAKNIQYF. DNA of the CDR3: TGTGCCAGCAGTTCTATAGCGGCAGTAGCCAAAAACATTCAGTACTTC.

The CDR3 DNA follows: TGTGCCAGCAGCCTGGACACGATCCTTCTTTATGACAATGAGCAGTTCTTC. Translated: CASSLDTILLYDNEQFF. V is TRBV14 and J is TRBJ2-1; weak D call: TRBD1 (5 bases). Trimming took 4 bases from V and 5 from J, leaving 21 bases between them. This CDR3 comprises 17 residues. The germline gives CDR1 SGHDN, CDR2 FVKESK.

This clonotype was detected ten times or more. This chain uses TRBV20-1 with TRBJ1-2; D remains unclear. The V end lost 3 bases, the J end lost 8 bases, and 10 bases lay between the germline ends. CDR3 length equals 11 residues. The germline CDR1 and CDR2 sequences are DFQATT and SNEGSKA (reference sequence). The CDR3 loop is CSASQVGGYTF. The CDR3 DNA is TGCAGTGCTAGTCAGGTTGGCGGCTACACCTTC.

The chain links TRBV27 to TRBJ2-3, with D possibly TRBD1 on 5 matching bases. The germline CDR1 and CDR2 sequences are MNHEY and SMNVEV (reference sequence). V dropped 2 bases and J dropped 0 bases, with 6 bases sitting between them. This CDR3 has 14 residues. The CDR3 DNA reads as TGTGCCAGCAGTTTACACAGGAGCACAGATACGCAGTATTTT. This gives the protein CASSLHRSTDTQYF.

The CDR3 here is CASSYKGGELFF. The CDR3 nucleotides are TGTGCCAGCAGTTACAAGGGGGGGGAGCTGTTTTTT. This chain connects TRBV6-5 to TRBJ2-2; perhaps TRBD1 as D (5 bases). Germline CDR1 MNHEY, CDR2 SVGAGI. Trimming took 2 bases from V and 8 from J, leaving 6 bases between them. This CDR3 comprises 12 residues.

This clonotype has just a few counts. The J gene is TRBJ1-1, the V gene TRBV27; the D is unclear. The V gene's germline CDR1 is MNHEY and CDR2 SMNVEV (reference sequence). The CDR3 runs 14 residues. Trimming took 4 bases from V and 3 from J, leaving 12 bases between them. The CDR3 spells CASSSRLGDTEAFF. The DNA of the CDR3 is TGTGCCAGCAGTTCCAGGCTTGGGGACACTGAAGCTTTCTTT.

This clonotype came up a few times. This rearrangement joins TRBV30 to TRBJ2-7; no definite D call. This CDR3 spans 13 amino acids. Germline-derived CDR1 and CDR2 are GTSNPN and SVGIG (reference sequence). V was trimmed by 0 bases and J by 4 bases, leaving 10 bases between them. The CDR3 protein is CAWSVDGAYEQYF. CDR3 coding DNA: TGTGCCTGGAGTGTAGATGGAGCGTACGAGCAGTACTTC.

The chain employs TRBV19 and TRBJ2-3; 9 bases line up with TRBD1. V lost 9 bases, J lost 3 bases, and 4 bases stayed unmatched. The germline gives CDR1 LNHDA, CDR2 SQIVND (reference sequence). The CDR3 has 13 amino acids. The CDR3 DNA reads TGTGCCAGCCGGGACAGGGTTACAGATACGCAGTATTTT. Its translation is CASRDRVTDTQYF.

CDR3 bases: TGTGCCAGCAGGAGTGGGGAGCGCTCCTATAATTCACCCCTCCACTTT. Encoded protein: CASRSGERSYNSPLHF. The J gene is TRBJ1-6, the V gene TRBV6-2 or TRBV6-3; the D is unclear. Trimming took off 6 bases at V and 0 bases at J, with 12 bases between the two ends. The germline V gene has CDR1 MNHEY and CDR2 SVGEGT. The CDR3 extends over 16 amino acids.

This rearrangement joins TRBV20-1 to TRBJ2-3; 10 bases are shared with TRBD2. This CDR3 spans 15 amino acids. Germline V gene lookup returns CDR1 DFQATT and CDR2 SNEGSKA (reference sequence). CDR3 DNA sequence: TGCAAGACATCCCTTAGCGGGGGGACCACAGATACGCAGTATTTT. Its protein is CKTSLSGGTTDTQYF.

At least ten counts were recorded for this clonotype. The rearrangement links TRBV6-2 or TRBV6-3 to TRBJ2-4, with D unclear. The CDR3 totals 16 residues. Trimming took off 5 bases at V and 0 bases at J, with 14 bases between the two ends. In germline, CDR1 is MNHEY, CDR2 SVGEGT. CDR3 sequence (DNA): TGTGCCAGCAGTACTGAACCCCAGATAGCCAAAAACATTCAGTACTTC. Its translation is CASSTEPQIAKNIQYF.

This chain joins TRBV27 and TRBJ2-2; the D is unclear. CDR3 length equals 15 residues. CDR1 is MNHEY, CDR2 SMNVEV, per germline (reference sequence). The germline V and J ends were trimmed by 8 bases and 2 bases, with 15 bases remaining between them. The CDR3 nucleotides read TGTGCCAGCTCCCATTTTTTGAGAAACACCGGGGAGCTGTTTTTT. It translates to CASSHFLRNTGELFF.

The gene calls are TRBV10-2 and TRBJ1-6; no firm D call. This CDR3 is built from 17 residues. Trimming left V 0 bases short and J 7 bases short, with 16 bases between. In germline, CDR1 is WSHSY, CDR2 SAAADI. CDR3 residues: CASSESSWTVANSPLHF. DNA of the CDR3: TGCGCCAGCAGTGAGTCGTCCTGGACGGTCGCAAATTCACCCCTCCACTTT.